This is a list of T cell receptor beta chains from one sample in a study of T cell repertoires in cytomegalovirus infection. MiXCR, run by TCRdb on the reads, gives a single entry per CDR3 protein. The sample records approximately 630,000 distinct CDR3 sequences, roughly 24% being singletons. Sequencing used CD8+ T cells from PBMCs. These receptors all stem from a human donor in good health (CMV status not recorded). Some clones in this sample may be carry-over from other donors' samples. Both conserved end residues are part of each CDR3. Each record gives: J gene, V gene, CDR3 protein.

TRBJ2-7 TRBV13 CASSLRTSGSSYEQYF
TRBJ2-1 TRBV7-4 CASSPGVAVYNEQFF
TRBJ1-2 TRBV12-3/TRBV12-4 CATPGDGPIDTF
TRBJ1-2 TRBV7-2 CASSLTQGALNGYTF
TRBJ1-1 TRBV7-9 CASSGRSTEAFF
TRBJ2-1 TRBV7-9 CASSPRGLGDEQFF
TRBJ2-1 TRBV2 CASRAGTAYNEQFF
TRBJ2-2 TRBV28 CASSLVWTSLANTGELFF
TRBJ1-4 TRBV4-1 CASSPDRGDEKLFF
TRBJ1-5 TRBV27 CASSLTPGQGRDQPQHF
TRBJ2-1 TRBV4-1 CASSQKTGATALGNEQFF
TRBJ2-1 TRBV27 CASSLRGPIYNEQFF
TRBJ1-2 TRBV7-2 CASSLPGRHYGYTF
TRBJ2-5 TRBV7-6 CASSLVPGKETQYF
TRBJ2-1 TRBV7-6 CASSATTGDDEQFF
TRBJ2-3 TRBV4-1 CASSQEGTDTQYF
TRBJ2-5 TRBV7-8 CASSSDGTTRETQYF
TRBJ1-1 TRBV7-9 CASSLLGQQPEAFF
TRBJ2-1 TRBV7-6 CASSPRDGGLYNEQFF
TRBJ2-1 TRBV4-2 CASSPRTSWGEQFF
TRBJ2-1 TRBV7-6 CASSLGAGETYNEQFF
TRBJ2-3 TRBV7-9 CASSSPESDTQYF
TRBJ2-5 TRBV7-8 CASSLLGGGWETQYF
TRBJ2-7 TRBV13 CASSLGGQDHEQYF
TRBJ1-1 TRBV28 CASSQGYGTEAFF
TRBJ1-5 TRBV20-1 CSASGQGFYSNQPQHF
TRBJ1-1 TRBV7-6 CASSVGQGWLAEAFF
TRBJ2-3 TRBV28 CASSLAAGGEIDTQYF
TRBJ1-3 TRBV7-8 CASSLKDRGSGNTIYF
TRBJ2-3 TRBV20-1 CSARARGVPDTQYF
TRBJ1-2 TRBV6-1 CASSEVWDCTF
TRBJ2-2 TRBV7-9 CASTSRGTGELFF
TRBJ1-1 TRBV7-8 CASSSKNGQEGGTEAFF